This entry is about one T cell receptor beta chain. Its recognized antigen is unknown. Base qualities are missing; no much larger clone stands one base away. This record belongs to a study of T cell changes during pregnancy in multiple sclerosis (dated 2019 in TCRdb). With regard to the full study: The study looked at changes in the T cell repertoire across pregnancy in women with multiple sclerosis.

The library was built by means of the immunoSEQ multiplex PCR assay. TCRdb limited this immuneACCESS table to in-frame rearrangements with V and J called. A share of clones is missing; checked studies link under half to unresolved V genes, and the rest is unexplained. This sample holds 65,000 to 95,000 clones; approximately 94% were observed only once. Of the sample, just over 2.5% falls within the top ten clones. This receptor was identified in a female donor in good health, enrolled as a control in a pregnancy study. Sample: peripheral blood, taken after pregnancy.

In nucleotides, the sequence is TGTGCCAGCAGCTTCAGGACTAGCGGGAGAGGCTCCTACAATGAGCAGTTCTTC. This sequence encodes CASSFRTSGRGSYNEQFF. This chain joins TRBV11-3 to TRBJ2-1, with 13 bases matching TRBD2. V is cut back by 3 bases and J by 0 bases, with 5 bases in the junction unmatched. From the cysteine through the phenylalanine, the CDR3 covers 18 amino acids. Only the CDR3 DNA is retained, 54 bases long and in frame from the first base. Via the germline V gene, CDR1 is SGHNT and CDR2 YENEEA.